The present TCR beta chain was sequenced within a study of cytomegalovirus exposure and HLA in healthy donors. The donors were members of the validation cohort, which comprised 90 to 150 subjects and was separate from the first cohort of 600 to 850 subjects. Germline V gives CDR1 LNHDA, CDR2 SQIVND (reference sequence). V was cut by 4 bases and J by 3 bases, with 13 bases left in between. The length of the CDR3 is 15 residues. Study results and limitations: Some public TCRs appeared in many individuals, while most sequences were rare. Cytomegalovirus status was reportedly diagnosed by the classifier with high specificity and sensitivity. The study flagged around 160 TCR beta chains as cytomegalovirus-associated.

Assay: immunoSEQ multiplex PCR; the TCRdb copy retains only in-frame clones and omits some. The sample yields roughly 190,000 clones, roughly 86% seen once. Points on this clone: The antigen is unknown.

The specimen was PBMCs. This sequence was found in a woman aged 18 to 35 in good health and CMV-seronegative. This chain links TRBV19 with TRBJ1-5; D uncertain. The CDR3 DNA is TGTGCCAGTAGTACCTTCCGGACTCCCAATCAGCCCCAGCATTTT. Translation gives CASSTFRTPNQPQHF.